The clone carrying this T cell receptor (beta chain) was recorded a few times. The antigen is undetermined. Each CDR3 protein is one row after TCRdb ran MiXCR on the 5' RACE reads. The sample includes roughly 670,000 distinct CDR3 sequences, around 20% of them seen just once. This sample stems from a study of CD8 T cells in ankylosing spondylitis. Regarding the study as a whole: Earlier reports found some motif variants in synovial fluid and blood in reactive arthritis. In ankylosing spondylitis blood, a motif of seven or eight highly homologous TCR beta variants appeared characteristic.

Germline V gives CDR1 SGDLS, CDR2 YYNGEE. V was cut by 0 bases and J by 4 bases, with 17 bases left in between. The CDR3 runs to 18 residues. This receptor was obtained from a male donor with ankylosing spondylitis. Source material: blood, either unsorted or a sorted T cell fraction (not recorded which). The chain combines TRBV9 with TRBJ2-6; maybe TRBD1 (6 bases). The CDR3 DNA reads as TGTGCCAGCAGCGTAGGAGGGGGTTACCCCACCGGGGCCAACGTCCTGACTTTC. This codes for CASSVGGGYPTGANVLTF.